The rows below give T cell receptor beta chains drawn from one sample of a study of shared clonotypes between healthy human individuals. Libraries were prepared by immunoSEQ multiplex PCR; TCRdb keeps only in-frame clonotypes and omits some of them. This table has a few million clones, around 95% appearing once. The material sequenced was naive CD4+ T cells sorted from blood. The receptors were gathered from a man younger than 30 in good health. Each CDR3 is given with its conserved first and last residue. Each record gives: V gene, D gene, clone size, J gene, CDR3 protein, CDR3 DNA. A D gene is named only where the DNA matches it firmly. Where a row states a size, it is once, few, many or the class of an expanded clone; other rows omit it.

TRBV18,TRBD2,NA,TRBJ2-2,CASSPLGLAGTGELFF,TGTGCCAGCTCACCGCTGGGACTAGCGGGGACCGGGGAGCTGTTTTTT
TRBV9,NA,NA,TRBJ2-7,CASSVDGWGAGRQYF,TGTGCCAGCAGCGTAGATGGGTGGGGAGCCGGTCGGCAGTACTTC
TRBV19,TRBD1,NA,TRBJ1-2,CASSIAQGAQGYTF,TGTGCCAGTAGTATAGCGCAGGGGGCGCAAGGCTACACCTTC
TRBV25-1,NA,NA,TRBJ2-1,CASSGQYNEQFF,TGTGCCAGCAGTGGACAGTACAATGAGCAGTTCTTC
TRBV7-9,NA,NA,TRBJ2-3,CASSITDTQYF,TGTGCCAGCAGCATTACAGATACGCAGTATTTT
TRBV6-1,NA,NA,TRBJ2-7,CASTGGYWEPYEQYF,TGTGCCAGCACCGGCGGGTACTGGGAACCCTACGAGCAGTACTTC
TRBV19,NA,once,TRBJ2-7,CASSQPAGDVLGYEQYF,TGTGCCAGTAGCCAACCCGCTGGGGACGTTTTGGGTTACGAGCAGTACTTC
TRBV5-4,TRBD1,NA,TRBJ2-2,CASSGTGGGITGELFF,TGTGCCAGCAGCGGGACAGGGGGCGGAATAACCGGGGAGCTGTTTTTT
TRBV30,TRBD1,NA,TRBJ1-3,CAWRHRGSGNTIYF,TGTGCCTGGAGGCACAGGGGTTCTGGAAACACCATATATTTT
TRBV7-2,TRBD1,NA,TRBJ2-7,CASSGQGGAYEQYF,TGTGCCAGCAGCGGACAGGGGGGGGCCTACGAGCAGTACTTC
TRBV5-6,NA,NA,TRBJ2-1,CASSPRQVPSINEQFF,TGTGCCAGCAGCCCTCGACAGGTCCCCTCAATAAATGAGCAGTTCTTC
TRBV2,TRBD1,NA,TRBJ2-5,CASSADRAQETQYF,TGTGCCAGCAGTGCTGACAGGGCCCAAGAGACCCAGTACTTC
TRBV2,NA,NA,TRBJ1-2,CASYSGQSNYGYTF,TGTGCCAGCTACTCCGGACAGAGCAATTATGGCTACACCTTC